This T cell receptor beta chain is drawn from a study of OX40 agonist ivuxolimab in advanced cancers. Data came from immunoSEQ multiplex PCR; TCRdb stores just in-frame clones and leaves some out. The sample yields 30,000 to 45,000 clones, approximately 80% seen once. In the case of this clone: Antigen unknown.

Study-level findings and limits: Expanded clones tended on average to be more numerous among CD8+ T cells than CD4+.

Trimming cost V 1 base and J 0 bases, with 7 bases left between them. This CDR3 is 14 amino acids long. The V gene's germline CDR1 is LGHNA and CDR2 YSLEER. The source was CD4+ or CD8+ T cells sorted from blood, collected in a trial of the OX40 agonist ivuxolimab. The TCR originated in an adult with an advanced solid tumor such as melanoma, head and neck, liver or kidney cancer. The gene calls are TRBV4-3 and TRBJ2-7; D call uncertain. Written as DNA, the CDR3 is TGCGCCAGCAGCCAAGTCAGTAGCTCCTACGAGCAGTACTTC. Protein sequence: CASSQVSSSYEQYF.